This T cell receptor beta chain was identified during a study of a mutant IDH1 vaccine in newly diagnosed glioma. The V gene end was trimmed by 0 bases and the J gene end by 10 bases; junction bases not matched to a gene: 6. The CDR3 length is 14 residues. Germline-derived CDR1 and CDR2 are SGHAT and FQNNGV. The data were produced by immunoSEQ multiplex PCR, yet TCRdb's version contains in-frame clones alone and is incomplete. The table lists about 26,000 clones, around 78% of them singletons, with around 29% in the top ten. This clone came up once. What it recognizes is unknown. Time point denoted: week 35, safety follow-up. A 20-mer mutant IDH1 peptide at 300 ug was injected subcutaneously with topical imiquimod.

The material sequenced was PBMCs, taken from a glioma patient whose treatment included an IDH1 peptide vaccine. V and J are TRBV11-2 and TRBJ2-1, with 7 bases lining up with TRBD1. The source of this sequence is a man aged 25-45 years with glioma. CDR3 sequence (DNA): TGTGCCAGCAGCTTAGAAGGGGGCCCTCGGGAGCAGTTCTTC. This encodes CASSLEGGPREQFF.